The TCR beta chain described here comes from a study of vaccination and CD4 T cells after COVID-19. Study-wide results and caveats: Relatively few convalescent patients were studied; early post-infection timepoints were not included. Convalescent patients displayed a median about 86% of reactive clones emerging only post-vaccination.

This clonotype was seen a handful of times. Antigen specificity is unknown. Treatment here: 10-day PBMC culture with coronavirus spike peptide pools or control peptides (ViraFEST assay). Sequencing of cultured CD4+ T cell DNA used the Oncomine TCR Beta short-read assay. TCRdb re-analysed the PCR reads in MiXCR, keeping a single row per CDR3 protein. The sample has about 12,000 distinct CDR3 sequences, around 40% seen once; the top ten hold less than 7.5%. J was trimmed by 5 bases and V by 6 bases; bases with no gene match: 11. This CDR3 is built from 15 residues. The specimen sequenced was CD4+ T cells from blood, cultured in vitro. The receptor was derived from a human donor who had recovered from COVID-19. The genes are TRBV12-3 or TRBV12-4 and TRBJ1-2; TRBD1 matches 8 bases. The DNA for the CDR3 is TGTGCCAGCAGAATACCCGGGACAGGAGGATATGGCTACACCTTC. Amino acid sequence: CASRIPGTGGYGYTF.